The T cell receptor beta chain under discussion was sequenced for a study of blood T cell repertoires in COVID-19. The overall study: Both acute and convalescent COVID-19 samples were obtained from the United States, Italy and Spain. Sources were T cells, B-cell-depleted T cells, or PBMCs; the material itself was cDNA or gDNA.

How the authors handled the data: Reference gene primer amplification yielded estimated nucleated cell counts. Sequencing was performed with immunoSEQ multiplex PCR; in TCRdb, only in-frame clones are kept and a portion is missing. Clonal size and the V and J genes are those of that table, whereas D and trimming came from the DNA. The sample records approximately 130,000 clones, roughly three quarters being singletons. CDR3 length: 11 amino acids. The germline V gene encodes CDR1 SQVTM and CDR2 ANQGSEA. V lost 5 bases and J 1 base, leaving 5 bases between the germline ends. The TCR was taken from a man older than 75 with acute or convalescent COVID-19. The chain links TRBV29-1 to TRBJ2-5; D remains unclear. The sequenced sample was peripheral blood. The CDR3 coding sequence is TGCAGCGTTACGGTCCAAGAGACCCAGTACTTC. It codes for CSVTVQETQYF. Variable domain in full (rest from reference TRBV29-1 and TRBJ2-5): SAVISQKPSRDICQRGTSLTIQCQVDSQVTMMFWYRQQPGQSLTLIATANQGSEATYESGFVIDKFPISRPNLTFSTLTVSNMSPEDSSIYLCSVTVQETQYFGPGTRLLVL.